The rows below give T cell receptor beta chains drawn from one sample of a study of post-analysis software for immune sequencing data. In TCRdb, the PCR reads were re-called with MiXCR into one record per CDR3 protein. In the table there are roughly 800,000 distinct CDR3 sequences, about half of which are singletons. Sequencing was carried out using blood. These receptors came from a girl aged 10 to 17 with multiple sclerosis. Each CDR3 is given with its conserved first and last residue. D genes are given only for firm matches. Only some rows state a clone size, as once, few, many or a class for expanded clones.

TGCAGCGTTGAGAGGCCCGGGACAGGGACTTCTGGCTACACCTTC CSVERPGTGTSGYTF few TRBD1 TRBJ1-2 TRBV29-1
TGTGCCACCAGCAGAGCTCAAGGAACTAGCGGTGCAGATACGCAGTATTTT CATSRAQGTSGADTQYF - TRBD2 TRBJ2-3 TRBV15
TGTGCCACTCCCAGTCCGGCCAAAAACATTCAGTACTTC CATPSPAKNIQYF many - TRBJ2-4 TRBV15
TGTGCCAGCACCCAACAGGGGATGGGCGCAGATACGCAGTATTTT CASTQQGMGADTQYF few TRBD1 TRBJ2-3 TRBV6-6
TGTGCCAGCAGCGTAGGTCCCCTCTCCTACAATGAGCAGTTCTTC CASSVGPLSYNEQFF - - TRBJ2-1 TRBV9
TGTGCCAGCAGAGAAGGTGACTTCCTTCCAAGCACAGATACGCAGTATTTT CASREGDFLPSTDTQYF - - TRBJ2-3 TRBV12-3/TRBV12-4
TGCGCCAGCAGCCAAGATCCAACCGGGCTGGGCTACGAGCAGTACTTC CASSQDPTGLGYEQYF - - TRBJ2-7 TRBV4-3
TGTGCCAGCAGTTTAGCTCAGGACACTGAAGCTTTCTTT CASSLAQDTEAFF - - TRBJ1-1 TRBV12-3/TRBV12-4
TGTGCCAGCAGCGGGACAGGGACCTCCTACGAGCAGTACTTC CASSGTGTSYEQYF few TRBD1 TRBJ2-7 TRBV9
TGCGCCAGCAGCCAAAGGACTAGCCCTTTAGACAATGAGCAGTTCTTC CASSQRTSPLDNEQFF - TRBD2 TRBJ2-1 TRBV4-3